A selection of T cell receptor beta chains follows, all from one sample in a study of T cell repertoires in cytomegalovirus infection. One entry per CDR3 protein results from TCRdb running MiXCR on the reads. The sample includes about 140,000 distinct CDR3 sequences, about 6.5% seen only once; the top ten take approximately 19%. Source material: PBMCs. The source of these receptors is a human donor in good health (CMV status not recorded). Some clones in this sample may be carry-over from other donors' samples. CDR3s include the opening cysteine and the closing phenylalanine or tryptophan.

j_gene	len	v_gene	CDR3aa
TRBJ1-1	15	TRBV7-6	CASSTGGPWGTEAFF
TRBJ1-5	16	TRBV28	CASRGGGDRGHQPQHF
TRBJ1-1	13	TRBV9	CASSGTGATEAFF
TRBJ2-7	14	TRBV11-2	CASIQKTGAYEQYF
TRBJ2-5	13	TRBV20-1	CSAGWTGGTAQYF
TRBJ2-6	17	TRBV7-2	CASSLWGQSSGANVLTF
TRBJ2-7	17	TRBV7-2	CASSEAVGTGVSYEQYF
TRBJ2-7	14	TRBV7-2	CASSLEVRVYEQYF
TRBJ2-3	15	TRBV4-2	CASSQAGGPPDTQYF
TRBJ2-7	14	TRBV19	CASRMTALSYEQYF
TRBJ2-5	13	TRBV11-2	CASSPGFQETQYF
TRBJ1-1	13	TRBV29-1	CSVEQGASTEAFF
TRBJ2-7	17	TRBV7-2	CASSLGSWGDPSYEQYF
TRBJ2-3	15	TRBV7-8	CASSSGQTFTDTQYF
TRBJ2-5	17	TRBV7-2	CASSPEYLGLAEETQYF
TRBJ2-3	15	TRBV6-6	CASSMVSGGADTQYF
TRBJ2-1	12	TRBV12-5	CASGLAGTGQFF
TRBJ2-3	18	TRBV5-1	CASSLDNRDRGRVDTQYF
TRBJ1-2	15	TRBV4-2	CASSQRGPVPYGYTF
TRBJ1-5	15	TRBV20-1	CSASLGTVGGEPQHF
TRBJ2-5	13	TRBV7-2	CASSSGVQETQYF
TRBJ2-5	13	TRBV20-1	CSASGLAGETQYF
TRBJ1-2	12	TRBV29-1	CSAGSNLYGYTF
TRBJ1-4	16	TRBV19	CASHRTGGTTNEELFF
TRBJ1-2	16	TRBV27	CASSSAPGTGVYGYTF
TRBJ1-4	12	TRBV7-9	CASSSVWEKLFF
TRBJ1-2	15	TRBV10-3	CAISKTDRVVNGYTF
TRBJ2-2	16	TRBV4-1	CASSQVLTSGTGELFF
TRBJ2-1	15	TRBV7-3	CASSLQTSGVGEQFF
TRBJ1-1	14	TRBV28	CASSLVGPNTEAFF